Listed below are T cell receptor beta chains from one sample, sequenced in a study of T cell responses to AZD1222 COVID-19 vaccine. Produced via immunoSEQ multiplex PCR; TCRdb's table is partial and in-frame only. The sample holds more than 150,000 clones; approximately 93% are singletons and the top ten take around 3.5%. This material consisted of peripheral blood, taken 28 days after the second AZD1222 dose. Receptor source: an adult who received the AZD1222 COVID-19 vaccine. CDR3s include the opening cysteine and the closing phenylalanine or tryptophan.

length	V	J	CDR3
14	TRBV29-1	TRBJ2-4	CSVQDPEGKNIQYF
14	TRBV24-1	TRBJ1-5	CATSDSRREQPQHF
18	TRBV9	TRBJ1-2	CASSVSQTHNLANYGYTF
15	TRBV6-2/TRBV6-3	TRBJ2-7	CASSSWGGSSYEQYF
15	TRBV28	TRBJ1-3	CASSSRDSSGNTIYF
15	TRBV11-2	TRBJ2-1	CASSPMVLGYNEQFF
12	TRBV28	TRBJ1-1	CASEGERTEAFF
15	TRBV19	TRBJ2-7	CASSPGAEGSYEQYF
14	TRBV7-3	TRBJ2-1	CASSFGLETNEQFF
14	TRBV30	TRBJ2-5	CAWSVGGGGETQYF
15	TRBV11-3	TRBJ2-2	CASSFGPLNTGELFF
14	TRBV4-2	TRBJ1-5	CASSQEGSNQPQHF
15	TRBV2	TRBJ2-1	CASNEGIHTRGEQFF
17	TRBV28	TRBJ1-1	CASSLQAPQGSYTEAFF
14	TRBV7-2	TRBJ2-2	CASSRTSESGELFF
13	TRBV19	TRBJ1-1	CASSITWITEAFF
17	TRBV11-2	TRBJ2-3	CASSLLIAGGLVDTQYF
14	TRBV7-3	TRBJ2-3	CASSPGTSGDTQYF
13	TRBV28	TRBJ1-6	CASSFVGPEGGYF
14	TRBV24-1	TRBJ2-7	CATSDPFGGSEQYF
13	TRBV30	TRBJ2-4	CAWSRQGEGSKYF
14	TRBV9	TRBJ1-2	CASSVGPGNYGYTF
14	TRBV7-9	TRBJ1-1	CASSLGQLNTEAFF
14	TRBV7-8	TRBJ1-1	CASSLGSGGRIAFF
18	TRBV18	TRBJ1-1	CASSEAPTSGTMNTEAFF
13	TRBV12-5	TRBJ1-5	CASGLGLTGPQHF